This T cell receptor beta chain was profiled in a study of T cell repertoires in cytomegalovirus infection. Details on this clonotype: The target antigen is unknown.

The study's findings and limits: Summed frequency of public TCR beta families distinguished CMV carriers with the relevant HLA.

TCRdb used MiXCR to reprocess the reads, holding one entry per CDR3 protein. The sample carries about half a million distinct CDR3 sequences, about two fifths recorded once. The TCR was taken from a human donor in good health (CMV status not recorded). Some clones in this sample may be carry-over from other donors' samples. This specimen was cultured PBMCs, taken from culture after CMV antigen stimulation.

The CDR3 is CASSPTESITQYF. Here the CDR3 DNA reads TGTGCCAGCTCACCAACAGAGTCGATTACGCAGTATTTT. V is TRBV18 and J is TRBJ2-3; D remains ambiguous. This CDR3 is 13 amino acids long. V lost 2 bases and J lost 8, with 11 bases in between. Germline V gene sequence: CDR1 KGHSH, CDR2 LQKENI.